This record looks at one T cell receptor (beta chain) sequence and its context. Its antigen is still unknown. Repertoires were generated with immunoSEQ multiplex PCR, while TCRdb's copy carries only in-frame clones and drops some. The sample carries 150,000 to 250,000 clones, about 81% recorded once. This record comes from a study of cytomegalovirus exposure and HLA in healthy donors. On the study more broadly: A later analysis reported the 130 or so validation repertoires used the same platform as the approximately 670 first-cohort repertoires. Study-level results: A few chains tied to CMV proved CMV antigen-specific in vitro. Cytomegalovirus status, reportedly, was diagnosed with high specificity and sensitivity by the classifier.

V was cut by 5 bases and J by 2 bases, with 7 bases left in between. The CDR3 has 12 amino acids. Germline loops: CDR1 MDHEN, CDR2 SYDVKM. This chain connects TRBV28 to TRBJ2-7, with a tentative D call TRBD2 (5 bases). This clonotype was sampled from a young woman in good health and CMV-seronegative. Sequencing was carried out using PBMCs. The chain's CDR3 is CASSRDTYEQYF. In DNA form, the CDR3 reads TGTGCCAGCAGTCGGGATACCTACGAGCAGTACTTC.